This passage covers 12 T cell receptor beta chains from one sample sequenced in a study of T cells in tuberculosis. The repertoire was sequenced with immunoSEQ multiplex PCR; TCRdb's copy has only in-frame clones and lacks some. The sample holds about 41,000 clones; nearly 97% are singletons and the top ten take approximately 3.8%. The sequenced material came from PBMCs. All receptors come from a donor under 30 with latent tuberculosis or without tuberculosis infection.

The gene calls are TRBV29-1 and TRBJ2-2, with a weak D call TRBD2 (5 bases). This CDR3 comprises 15 residues. Trimming took off 2 bases at V and 2 bases at J, with 12 bases between the two ends. Germline CDR1 is SQVTM and CDR2 is ANQGSEA. The CDR3 loop is CSVEYGGPNTGELFF. For the CDR3, the DNA is TGCAGCGTTGAATATGGAGGCCCTAACACCGGGGAGCTGTTTTTT.

The J gene is TRBJ1-2, the V gene TRBV7-2, with D perhaps matching TRBD1 (6 bases). V was shortened by 5 bases and J by 2 bases, with 12 bases between the two germline ends. This CDR3 has 14 residues. Germline V gene lookup returns CDR1 SGHTA and CDR2 FQGNSA. CDR3 sequence: CASSPNRENYGYTF. CDR3 nucleotide sequence: TGTGCCAGCAGCCCAAACAGGGAAAACTATGGCTACACCTTC.

The V and J genes are TRBV4-1 and TRBJ2-3; D call uncertain. Germline CDR1 and CDR2: MGHRA and YSYEKL. Trimming shortened V by 0 bases and J by 0 bases, and 4 bases separated the two germline ends. This CDR3 is 14 amino acids long. The CDR3 bases are TGCGCCAGCAGCCAAGACAAAAGCACAGATACGCAGTATTTT. Its protein is CASSQDKSTDTQYF.

This chain joins TRBV10-3 and TRBJ1-1, with 9 bases fitting TRBD1. The CDR3 is 13 residues long. The V and J ends lost 6 bases and 5 bases, in that order; junction bases with no gene match: 4. In germline, CDR1 is ENHRY, CDR2 SYGVKD. CDR3 in amino acids: CAIRGTGMTEAFF. In DNA, the CDR3 is TGTGCCATCAGGGGGACAGGGATGACTGAAGCTTTCTTT.

CDR3 sequence: CASSFSIPGNEQYF. CDR3 nucleotide sequence: TGTGCCAGCAGCTTTTCAATCCCCGGGAACGAGCAGTACTTC. This sequence joins TRBV5-6 and TRBJ2-7; possibly TRBD2 for D (5 bases). Trimming stripped 2 bases from V and 5 bases from J, with 14 bases between. CDR1 and CDR2 from the germline V gene are SGHDT and YYEEEE. The CDR3 consists of 14 residues. Supplemented by reference TRBV5-6 and TRBJ2-7, the full variable domain reads DAGVTQSPTHLIKTRGQQVTLRCSPKSGHDTVSWYQQALGQGPQFIFQYYEEEERQRGNFPDRFSGHQFPNYSSELNVNALLLGDSALYLCASSFSIPGNEQYFGPGTRLTVT.

The rearrangement uses TRBV9 and TRBJ2-3, with D maybe TRBD1 (5 bases). The CDR3 extends over 12 amino acids. Trimming cost V 3 bases and J 5 bases, with 7 bases left between them. Germline CDR1 reads SGDLS; CDR2 reads YYNGEE. CDR3 loop: CASSGQGDTQYF. In nucleotides, the CDR3 is TGTGCCAGCAGCGGCCAGGGAGATACGCAGTATTTT.

The chain has TRBV11-2 and TRBJ2-7; 8 bases align to TRBD2. Trimming took 3 bases from V and 2 from J; bases not matched to a gene: 3. The CDR3 totals 14 residues. Per the germline V gene, CDR1 is SGHAT and CDR2 is FQNNGV. CDR3 coding DNA: TGTGCCAGCAGCTTCCCGGGGGGGACCTACGAGCAGTACTTC. This sequence encodes CASSFPGGTYEQYF.

V is TRBV6-5 and J is TRBJ1-3; 7 nucleotides align to TRBD1. CDR1 is MNHEY, CDR2 SVGAGI, per germline. The J segment lost 7 bases and the V segment lost 4 bases, leaving 7 bases of the junction unmatched. This CDR3 comprises 14 residues. Here the CDR3 reads CASSLKTGRNTIYF. CDR3 nucleotide sequence: TGTGCCAGCAGTTTAAAGACAGGGAGGAACACCATATATTTT.

This chain uses TRBV7-2 with TRBJ1-6; 9 bases fit TRBD1. Germline V gives CDR1 SGHTA, CDR2 FQGNSA. The V gene end was trimmed by 4 bases and the J gene end by 3 bases; junction bases not matched to a gene: 1. The CDR3 length is 15 residues. In DNA, the CDR3 is TGTGCCAGCAGCTGGGGACAGGGCTATAATTCACCCCTCCACTTT. Amino acids: CASSWGQGYNSPLHF.

J is TRBJ1-2 and V is TRBV10-2; D is ambiguous. Germline V CDR1 and CDR2: WSHSY, SAAADI. V lost 6 bases and J lost 0, with 14 bases in between. This CDR3 spans 15 amino acids. The CDR3 reads CASSPVEETNYGYTF. DNA for the CDR3: TGCGCCAGCAGCCCGGTCGAGGAAACTAACTATGGCTACACCTTC.

The chain recombines TRBV9 with TRBJ1-2; D is ambiguous. CDR1 is SGDLS, CDR2 YYNGEE, per germline. V was shortened by 3 bases and J by 8 bases, with 14 bases between the two germline ends. The CDR3 is 13 residues long. In DNA, the CDR3 is TGTGCCAGCAGCGCCGTCTCCTTGGCCGGCTACACCTTC. Its protein is CASSAVSLAGYTF.

This clone was counted only a few times. J is TRBJ1-1 and V is TRBV7-7, with D unclear. Germline V CDR1 and CDR2: SSHAT, FNYEAQ (reference sequence). V was trimmed by 3 bases and J by 1 base, leaving 6 bases between them. The CDR3 extends over 13 amino acids. DNA of the CDR3: TGTGCCAGCAGCTTCACAGAGAACACTGAAGCTTTCTTT. Protein: CASSFTENTEAFF.